These 29 T cell receptor beta chains came from one sample sequenced in a study of T cells in Graves' hyperthyroidism and ophthalmopathy. RNA transcripts gave rise to amplified TCR beta CDR3 regions. TCR CDR3 regions were first amplified by RT-PCR with HTBI primers. TCRdb reprocessed the multiplex PCR reads via MiXCR and lists one record per CDR3 protein. The sample includes around 280,000 distinct CDR3 sequences, about an eighth of them seen just once. Material for sequencing was blood. All receptors derive from a woman between 35 and 50 years old with Graves' hyperthyroidism.

This clonotype was recorded at least ten times. The genes are TRBV11-1 and TRBJ2-2, with unresolved D. Germline CDR1 is SGHAT and CDR2 is FQDESV (reference sequence). There are 13 residues in the CDR3. V lost 4 bases and J 3 bases, leaving 6 bases between the germline ends. CDR3 bases: TGTGCCAGCAGCTACGGATACACCGGGGAGCTGTTTTTT. Amino acid sequence: CASSYGYTGELFF.

The table lists this clonotype with many counts. This chain connects TRBV27 to TRBJ1-1; weak D call: TRBD1 (5 bases). The CDR3 spans 15 residues. V gave up 5 bases and J gave up 1 base, with 14 bases separating them. The germline V gene has CDR1 MNHEY and CDR2 SMNVEV (reference sequence). The CDR3 coding sequence is TGTGCCAGCAGTACTACTTGGGGGGGGAACACTGAAGCTTTCTTT. As protein: CASSTTWGGNTEAFF.

Ten or more counts support this clonotype. J is TRBJ1-1 and V is TRBV12-3 or TRBV12-4; D is ambiguous. Trimming took off 2 bases at V and 5 bases at J, with 9 bases between the two ends. The CDR3 has 13 residues. The CDR3 spells CASSLYVGTEAFF. CDR3 bases: TGTGCCAGCAGTTTATATGTTGGAACTGAAGCTTTCTTT.

The rearrangement joins TRBV6-1 to TRBJ2-7, with D possibly matching TRBD1 (6 bases). Trimming cost V 5 bases and J 6 bases, with 17 bases left between them. This CDR3 region has 14 residues. CDR1 MNHNS and CDR2 SASEGT come from the germline V gene. The CDR3 loop is CASSSRTEGLEQYF. CDR3 in DNA: TGTGCCAGCAGTTCTAGGACAGAGGGGCTCGAGCAGTACTTC.

This clonotype was observed at least ten times. The J gene is TRBJ2-7, the V gene TRBV6-1; TRBD1 is a possible D gene (6 bases). Germline V lookup: CDR1 MNHNS, CDR2 SASEGT. V lost 6 bases and J 4 bases, leaving 13 bases between the germline ends. The CDR3 has 13 amino acids. CDR3 amino acids: CASRNTGRYEQYF. CDR3 bases: TGTGCCAGCAGAAATACAGGGCGTTACGAGCAGTACTTC.

The chain joins TRBV2 to TRBJ1-2, with D possibly being TRBD1 (6 bases). The CDR3 is 14 amino acids. The germline gives CDR1 SNHLY, CDR2 FYNNEI. The V end lost 8 bases, the J end lost 0 bases, and 13 bases lay between the germline ends. CDR3 protein: CASSIRTANYGYTF. The CDR3 DNA sequence: TGTGCCAGCTCAATTAGGACAGCTAACTATGGCTACACCTTC.

Ten or more counts support this clonotype. This chain connects TRBV6-1 to TRBJ1-1; the D gene is possibly TRBD1 (6 bases). This CDR3 is built from 13 residues. CDR1 is MNHNS and CDR2 is SASEGT in the germline V gene. Deletions cut 5 bases from V and 11 bases from J, with 18 bases between. Written as DNA, the CDR3 is TGTGCCAGCAGTTTTCGGGGGCCTGGGGTGGCTTTCTTT. Amino acids: CASSFRGPGVAFF.

Worth noting for this clonotype: Possible read error: a much larger clone is one base away. The chain employs TRBV24-1 and TRBJ1-2; D is ambiguous. Germline V gene sequence: CDR1 KGHDR, CDR2 SFDVKD. CDR3 size: 16 residues. CDR3: CAASDSFSSADYGYTF. The CDR3, as DNA: TGTGCCGCCAGTGATTCTTTTTCCTCGGCAGACTATGGCTACACCTTC.

This clonotype was seen a handful of times. The V call is TRBV3-1, the J call TRBJ2-2; D could derive from TRBD1 or TRBD2 (6 bases each). V lost 3 bases and J lost 5, with 19 bases in between. Per germline, CDR1 LGHDT and CDR2 YNNKEL (reference sequence). The CDR3 is 17 amino acids. This CDR3 is CASSHPRGTSGTGELFF. CDR3 sequence (DNA): TGTGCCAGCAGCCACCCGCGCGGGACATCCGGAACCGGGGAGCTGTTTTTT.

The chain recombines TRBV11-2 with TRBJ2-3; 12 nucleotides match TRBD2. This CDR3 is built from 17 residues. CDR1 is SGHAT and CDR2 is FQNNGV in the germline V gene. V shed 0 bases, J shed 7 bases, and the junction held 8 bases outside the gene matches. In DNA form, the CDR3 reads TGTGCCAGCAGCTTAGATAGTCTAGCGGGGGGGACTTATACGCAGTATTTT. It specifies CASSLDSLAGGTYTQYF. Full variable domain (missing parts from reference TRBV11-2 and TRBJ2-3): EAGVAQSPRYKIIEKRQSVAFWCNPISGHATLYWYQQILGQGPKLLIQFQNNGVVDDSQLPKDRFSAERLKGVDSTLKIQPAKLEDSAVYLCASSLDSLAGGTYTQYFGPGTRLTVL.

This chain links TRBV19 with TRBJ2-3; D uncertain. Between the trimmed V and J ends, which lost 6 bases and 2 bases, there was a span of 9 bases. The CDR3 is 13 residues long. Per germline, CDR1 LNHDA and CDR2 SQIVND (reference sequence). This CDR3 is CASRTVFTDTQYF. The CDR3 DNA reads TGTGCCAGTAGGACGGTGTTCACAGATACGCAGTATTTT.

In this sample, this clonotype turned up many times. V usage is TRBV20-1 and J usage is TRBJ2-7; tentative D call: TRBD2 (6 bases). The CDR3 spans 14 residues. Germline CDR1 reads DFQATT; CDR2 reads SNEGSKA (reference sequence). V was cut by 5 bases and J by 1 base, with 15 bases left in between. The CDR3 region is CSAYDPDYSYEQYF. The CDR3, as DNA: TGCAGTGCTTATGACCCGGACTATTCCTACGAGCAGTACTTC.

This clonotype was picked up many times. The CDR3 region has the DNA TGCAGTGCTAGACGGCAGGCTGGCTACACCTTC. This gives the protein CSARRQAGYTF. This chain uses TRBV20-1 with TRBJ1-2; the D is unclear. Deletions cut 2 bases from V and 7 bases from J, with 8 bases between. Germline-derived CDR1 and CDR2 are DFQATT and SNEGSKA (reference sequence). The CDR3 contains 11 residues.

This clonotype was observed many times. The V gene is TRBV3-1, the J gene TRBJ2-7; D perhaps matches TRBD1 (7 bases). With 3 bases removed from V and 3 bases from J, the gap between germline ends came to 15 bases. The CDR3 covers 15 residues. Germline lookup yields CDR1 LGHDT and CDR2 YNNKEL (reference sequence). CDR3 region: CASSQFRGVGYEQYF. CDR3 in DNA: TGTGCCAGCAGCCAGTTCAGGGGGGTTGGCTACGAGCAGTACTTC.

In its sample, this clonotype was seen many times. CDR3 protein: CSAMTSGRGLETQYF. As DNA, the CDR3 is TGCAGTGCAATGACTAGCGGGAGGGGCTTAGAGACCCAGTACTTC. The chain is built from TRBV20-1 and TRBJ2-5, with TRBD2 matching 14 bases. Germline loops: CDR1 DFQATT, CDR2 SNEGSKA (reference sequence). CDR3 length: 15 amino acids. Losses at the gene ends were 6 bases for V and 4 bases for J; bases not matched to a gene: 7.

The sample holds many counts of this clonotype. The chain recombines TRBV20-1 with TRBJ1-1; tentative D call: TRBD1 (5 bases). The CDR3 covers 14 residues. Germline CDR1 DFQATT, CDR2 SNEGSKA (reference sequence). Trimming left V 6 bases short and J 3 bases short, with 17 bases between. The CDR3 loop is CSARSGGAHTEAFF. DNA of the CDR3: TGCAGTGCCCGTTCGGGAGGGGCCCACACTGAAGCTTTCTTT.

Ten or more counts support this clonotype. The chain employs TRBV28 and TRBJ1-6, with D perhaps matching TRBD1 (6 bases). Trimming left V 6 bases short and J 7 bases short, with 13 bases between. The CDR3 covers 14 residues. Germline-derived CDR1 and CDR2 are MDHEN and SYDVKM. The DNA of the CDR3 is TGTGCCAGCAGCCCAGGGGCGAGGAATTCACCCCTCCACTTT. Translation gives CASSPGARNSPLHF. The whole variable domain, remainder taken from reference TRBV28 and TRBJ1-6, is DVKVTQSSRYLVKRTGEKVFLECVQDMDHENMFWYRQDPGLGLRLIYFSYDVKMKEKGDIPEGYSVSREKKERFSLILESASTNQTSMYLCASSPGARNSPLHFGNGTRLTVT.

This clonotype was observed at least ten times. The CDR3 DNA follows: TGTGCCAGCAGCTTGGGAATGGGCAATCAGCCCCAGCATTTT. It yields the protein CASSLGMGNQPQHF. This chain connects TRBV6-2 or TRBV6-3 to TRBJ1-5, with D uncertain. The CDR3 has 14 residues. In germline, CDR1 is MNHEY, CDR2 SVGEGT. V was cut by 6 bases and J by 2 bases, with 11 bases left in between.

The chain combines TRBV5-8 with TRBJ1-1, with a possible D match to TRBD1 (6 bases). V was pared by 4 bases and J by 4 bases, with 17 bases between. This CDR3 comprises 15 residues. Germline assignment: CDR1 SGHTS and CDR2 YDEGEE. CDR3 sequence: CASSLVRGRGTEAFF. The DNA for the CDR3 is TGTGCCAGCAGCCTAGTTCGGGGCAGGGGCACTGAAGCTTTCTTT.

This clonotype was observed many times. An end of the junction differs from the germline gene, which may be a read error. J is TRBJ2-1 and V is TRBV20-1, with 12 bases that match TRBD2. Germline CDR1 DFQATT, CDR2 SNEGSKA (reference sequence). The CDR3 totals 16 residues. CDR3 sequence (DNA): TGCAGTGCCAGAGTTTCCCGGGCTAGCGGGAGGGCCGGGCAGTTCTTC. This codes for CSARVSRASGRAGQFF.

At least ten counts were recorded for this clonotype. This chain joins TRBV6-5 and TRBJ1-2, with D maybe TRBD1 (5 bases). This CDR3 comprises 15 residues. The germline CDR1 and CDR2 sequences are MNHEY and SVGAGI. V lost 0 bases and J lost 2, with 10 bases in between. The DNA of the CDR3 is TGTGCCAGCAGTTACTCGGGGACGGTGAACTATGGCTACACCTTC. Its translation: CASSYSGTVNYGYTF.

J is TRBJ1-5 and V is TRBV18; 7 nucleotides line up with TRBD1. Losses at the gene ends were 3 bases for V and 3 bases for J; bases not matched to a gene: 5. Germline V lookup: CDR1 KGHSH, CDR2 LQKENI. The CDR3 contains 15 residues. CDR3 protein: CASSPSGTDNQPQHF. Written as DNA, the CDR3 is TGTGCCAGCTCACCCTCCGGGACAGACAATCAGCCCCAGCATTTT.

This clonotype was seen a handful of times. This sequence joins TRBV18 and TRBJ1-5, with D possibly TRBD1 on 5 matching bases. Germline lookup yields CDR1 KGHSH and CDR2 LQKENI. The V and J ends lost 6 bases and 5 bases respectively, with 17 bases between them. CDR3 length: 15 amino acids. CDR3 sequence reads: CASSKTGPGDQPQHF. The CDR3 region has the DNA TGTGCCAGCTCTAAGACTGGTCCGGGGGATCAGCCCCAGCATTTT.

This clonotype showed up many times. The chain combines TRBV6-1 with TRBJ1-1; D is undetermined. The CDR3 length is 13 residues. CDR1 and CDR2 from the germline V gene are MNHNS and SASEGT. Trimming removed 7 bases from V and 2 bases from J, with 11 bases in between. The CDR3, as DNA: TGTGCCAGCACACGGGGAACCAACACTGAAGCTTTCTTT. It translates to CASTRGTNTEAFF.

Many counts were recorded for this clonotype. J is TRBJ2-3 and V is TRBV6-1; 8 positions match TRBD1. V was clipped by 4 bases and J by 4 bases; unmatched bases: 7. In germline, CDR1 is MNHNS, CDR2 SASEGT. This CDR3 contains 15 residues. Written as DNA, the CDR3 is TGTGCCAGCAGTGTCCTGACAGGGGTCCCAGATACGCAGTATTTT. Residues: CASSVLTGVPDTQYF.

The table lists this clonotype with many counts. This chain joins TRBV20-1 and TRBJ2-5, with 13 bases fitting TRBD2. J gave up 5 bases and V 3 bases, and 9 bases lay outside the gene matches. CDR3 length: 16 residues. Germline values: CDR1 DFQATT, CDR2 SNEGSKA (reference sequence). CDR3 residues: CSARGGLAGQRETQYF. The DNA for the CDR3 is TGCAGTGCTAGGGGGGGACTAGCGGGACAGCGTGAGACCCAGTACTTC.

This clonotype came up a few times. The chain employs TRBV6-2 or TRBV6-3 and TRBJ2-3, with D possibly TRBD2 on 6 matching bases. The CDR3 is 14 amino acids. Germline CDR1 MNHEY, CDR2 SVGEGT. V lost 8 bases to trimming and J lost 4 bases, with 16 bases between them. CDR3: CASRLWDSADTQYF. The CDR3 nucleotides are TGTGCCAGCCGACTCTGGGACTCGGCAGATACGCAGTATTTT.

This clonotype came up a few times. The V and J genes are TRBV2 and TRBJ2-7; D might be TRBD2 (5 bases). V dropped 5 bases and J dropped 2 bases, with 16 bases sitting between them. The CDR3 sequence is 15 residues long. Germline CDR1 reads SNHLY; CDR2 reads FYNNEI. CDR3 amino acids: CASSPGDPPPYEQYF. CDR3 DNA sequence: TGTGCCAGCAGTCCCGGGGATCCGCCACCCTACGAGCAGTACTTC. Supplemented by reference TRBV2 and TRBJ2-7, the full variable domain reads EPEVTQTPSHQVTQMGQEVILRCVPISNHLYFYWYRQILGQKVEFLVSFYNNEISEKSEIFDDQFSVERPDGSNFTLKIRSTKLEDSAMYFCASSPGDPPPYEQYFGPGTRLTVT.

This clonotype was picked up many times. V is TRBV20-1 and J is TRBJ1-2; D call uncertain. V was pared by 0 bases and J by 4 bases, with 12 bases between. The CDR3 has 14 residues. CDR1 is DFQATT and CDR2 is SNEGSKA in the germline V gene (reference sequence). For the CDR3, the DNA is TGCAGTGCTAGAGATATCGGGGAGCTCTATGGCTACACCTTC. It encodes CSARDIGELYGYTF.